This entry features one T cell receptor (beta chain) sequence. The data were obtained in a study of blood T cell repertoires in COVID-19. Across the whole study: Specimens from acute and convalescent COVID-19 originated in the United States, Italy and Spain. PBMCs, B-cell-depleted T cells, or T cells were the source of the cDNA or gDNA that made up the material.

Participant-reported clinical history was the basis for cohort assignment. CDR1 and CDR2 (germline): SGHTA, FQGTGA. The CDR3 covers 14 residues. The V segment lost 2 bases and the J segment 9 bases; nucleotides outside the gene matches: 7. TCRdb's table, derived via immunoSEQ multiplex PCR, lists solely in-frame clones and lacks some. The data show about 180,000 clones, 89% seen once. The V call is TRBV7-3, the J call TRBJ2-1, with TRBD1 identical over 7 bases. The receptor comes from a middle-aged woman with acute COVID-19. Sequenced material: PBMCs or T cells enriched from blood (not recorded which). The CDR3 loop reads CASSLEGALGEQFF. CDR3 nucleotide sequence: TGTGCCAGCAGCTTAGAGGGGGCTCTAGGTGAGCAGTTCTTC.